These T cell receptor beta chains were read from a single sample in a study of metastatic and nonmetastatic thyroid tumors. From the PCR reads, TCRdb re-called clones with MiXCR. The sample lists about 30,000 clones, 20% to 25% occurring once. The sequenced sample was blood. Receptors were obtained from a female donor with papillary thyroid cancer or a benign thyroid nodule (not recorded which). Some clones in this sample may be carry-over from other donors' samples. Each CDR3 is given with its conserved first and last residue. The order of the fields is V gene, J gene, clone size, D gene, CDR3 DNA, CDR3 protein. The D gene is left open where the match is weak. Expanded clones get a size class; other rows say once, few or many, or leave the size out.

>TRBV12-5|TRBJ2-7|many|.
TGTGCTAGTGGTTTGGATCACAACCGACACTACGAGCAGTACTTC
CASGLDHNRHYEQYF
>TRBV11-3|TRBJ1-6|many|TRBD1
TGTGCCAGCAGCTCGACAGGGGCGACATCCCCCTATTCACCCCTCCACTTT
CASSSTGATSPYSPLHF
>TRBV19|TRBJ1-1|many|.
TGTGCCAGTAAGACGGTCACTGAAGCTTTCTTT
CASKTVTEAFF
>TRBV18|TRBJ1-4|many|TRBD1
TGTGCCAGCTCACTACCGGACAGGGACGCAACTAATGAAAAACTGTTTTTT
CASSLPDRDATNEKLFF
>TRBV6-1|TRBJ2-7|.|TRBD2
TGTGCCAGCAGCGCCGGGACTATGGGCTACGAGCAGTACTTC
CASSAGTMGYEQYF
>TRBV9|TRBJ2-7|.|TRBD2
TGTGTCAGCAGCGGGAATAGCTACGAGCAGTACTTC
CVSSGNSYEQYF
>TRBV7-2|TRBJ2-7|.|.
TGTGCCAGCAGCTTAGCGGCGCACTACGAGCAGTACTTC
CASSLAAHYEQYF
>TRBV10-2|TRBJ1-5|few|.
TGCGCCAGCAGTGAGTCGAATTTGGTAACGAGCAATCAGCCCCAGCATTTT
CASSESNLVTSNQPQHF
>TRBV7-2|TRBJ2-5|many|.
TGTGCCAGCAGCTTAATAACAGGGCTAAGTCAAGAGACCCAGTACTTC
CASSLITGLSQETQYF
>TRBV5-1|TRBJ2-3|.|TRBD2
TGCGCCAGCAGCCCAAGCGGGGGACCCACAGATACGCAGTATTTT
CASSPSGGPTDTQYF
>TRBV11-2|TRBJ1-1|many|.
TGTGCCAGCAGCTGGGATCCCTCGACCACTGAAGCTTTCTTT
CASSWDPSTTEAFF
>TRBV27|TRBJ2-7|.|TRBD1
TGTGCCAGCAGTTGGGGACAGAGCTCCTACGAGCAGTACTTC
CASSWGQSSYEQYF
>TRBV15|TRBJ2-2|.|.
TGTGCCACCAGCAGAGATAACAGGGCTCCCGGGGAGCTGTTTTTT
CATSRDNRAPGELFF
>TRBV6-1|TRBJ2-7|many|TRBD1
TGTGCCAGCACTACATTACAGGGGCCCTACGAGCAGTACTTC
CASTTLQGPYEQYF
>TRBV5-1|TRBJ2-5|many|.
TGCGCCAGCAGCTTTCGGGTGGGAGTCGAGGAGACCCAGTACTTC
CASSFRVGVEETQYF
>TRBV5-4|TRBJ2-7|many|.
TGTGCCAGCAGCGTCCAAACTCAGGGACCAGGGGAGCAGTACTTC
CASSVQTQGPGEQYF
>TRBV4-1|TRBJ1-4|many|.
TGCGCCAGCAGCCGACAGGTTAATGAAAAACTGTTTTTT
CASSRQVNEKLFF
>TRBV24-1|TRBJ2-3|many|.
TGTGCCACCAGTGAGGTTGACGCCGGGACTCCTAGCACAGATACGCAGTATTTT
CATSEVDAGTPSTDTQYF
>TRBV20-1|TRBJ2-7|.|.
TGCAGTGCTAGACCCAGGGGCCCCTCCTACGAGCAGTACTTC
CSARPRGPSYEQYF
>TRBV6-1|TRBJ2-7|few|.
TGTGCCAGCAGTCCGAGTCACGGGTTCACCTACGAGCAGCACTTC
CASSPSHGFTYEQHF
>TRBV30|TRBJ2-1|many|TRBD1
TGTGCCTGGAGTGTACCAGGGACAGAGTTCTTC
CAWSVPGTEFF
>TRBV15|TRBJ2-7|few|.
TGTGCCACCAGCATAGATGTACAGTACGAGCAGTACTTC
CATSIDVQYEQYF
>TRBV12-3/TRBV12-4|TRBJ2-5|.|.
TGTGCCAGCAGCCCTCGGGGTTCATCCGACCAAGAGACCCAGTACTTC
CASSPRGSSDQETQYF
>TRBV11-1|TRBJ2-3|.|.
TGTGGGAGCAGCTTGCTAAGCACAGATACGCAGTATTTT
CGSSLLSTDTQYF
>TRBV6-1|TRBJ2-5|many|.
TGTGCCAGCAGTGAAGGGCAGGGTGGGGAGACCCAGTACTTC
CASSEGQGGETQYF
>TRBV7-7|TRBJ2-1|.|.
TGTGCTGCGGGTTGTGTTGACAATGAGCAGTTCTTC
CAAGCVDNEQFF
>TRBV7-3|TRBJ1-1|many|TRBD1
TGTGCCAGCAGCCGACAGGGGAACACTGAAGCTTTCTTT
CASSRQGNTEAFF
>TRBV18|TRBJ1-4|.|.
TGTGCCAGCTCACCCACGATGGGGCCCGTATATGAAAAACTGTTTTTT
CASSPTMGPVYEKLFF
>TRBV5-1|TRBJ1-4|many|.
TGCGCCAGCAGCCCCTCTTTTAATGAAAAACTGTTTTTT
CASSPSFNEKLFF
>TRBV27|TRBJ2-1|many|.
TGTGCCAGCAGCTCTAGGTGGGGAGGCTCCTACAATGAGCAGTTCTTC
CASSSRWGGSYNEQFF
>TRBV7-2|TRBJ2-1|many|.
TGTGCCAGCAGCCGCTTGACAGGCAAGTCCCACAATGAGCAGTTCTTC
CASSRLTGKSHNEQFF
>TRBV6-1|TRBJ2-1|.|.
TGTGCCAGCAGTACACTAGGACTAAACAATGAGCAGTTCTTC
CASSTLGLNNEQFF
>TRBV4-1|TRBJ2-7|.|.
TGCGCCAGCAGCCAAGATTGGAGAAACGAGCAGTACTTC
CASSQDWRNEQYF
>TRBV6-2/TRBV6-3|TRBJ2-2|many|.
TGTGCCACCCGGGGGCAGGGAGACACCGGGGAGCTGTTTTTT
CATRGQGDTGELFF
>TRBV5-6|TRBJ1-4|.|.
TGTGCCAGACGCTTGGCGAGGTCATTCAGCGAAAAACTGTTTTTT
CARRLARSFSEKLFF
>TRBV29-1|TRBJ2-7|many|.
TGCAGCGTTGAAGAGGGGGTGTACGAGCAGTACTTC
CSVEEGVYEQYF
>TRBV5-1|TRBJ2-7|many|.
TGCGCCAGCAGCTTGAGCCCCCCCTACGAGCAGTACTTC
CASSLSPPYEQYF
>TRBV2|TRBJ1-1|many|TRBD1
TGTGCCAGCAGTGAACAGGGGGATGTTATAAGTACTGAAGCTTTCTTT
CASSEQGDVISTEAFF
>TRBV5-5|TRBJ2-7|once|.
TGTGCCAGCAGCCTACAGGGTGCCTACGAGCAGTACTTC
CASSLQGAYEQYF
>TRBV29-1|TRBJ2-7|many|.
TGCAGCGTAGCACTACCCTCCTACGAGCAGTACTTC
CSVALPSYEQYF
>TRBV25-1|TRBJ2-1|.|TRBD2
TGTGCCAGCAGTGAGAGACTAGCGGTCGATGAGCAGTTCTTC
CASSERLAVDEQFF
>TRBV2|TRBJ2-3|few|.
TGTGCCAGTGGCCAGTCAAGGGATACGCAGTATTTT
CASGQSRDTQYF
>TRBV6-1|TRBJ1-5|many|.
TGTGCCAGCAGGACCGAGGGGGGGGGCCATCAGCCCCAGCATTTT
CASRTEGGGHQPQHF
>TRBV6-4|TRBJ1-6|.|.
TGTGCCAGCAGTGACTCGAATAAAGGTTCACCCCTCCACTTT
CASSDSNKGSPLHF
>TRBV12-3/TRBV12-4|TRBJ1-3|many|TRBD1
TGTGCCAGCAGTTTCGGGACAGCTGGAAACACCATATATTTT
CASSFGTAGNTIYF
>TRBV5-4|TRBJ2-7|.|TRBD1
TGTGCCAGCAGCCATGGACAGGGTGGTTGGGAGCAGTACTTC
CASSHGQGGWEQYF
>TRBV20-1|TRBJ2-1|few|.
TGCAGTGCCCCGAGACAAGCGTACAATGAGCAGTTCTTC
CSAPRQAYNEQFF
>TRBV28|TRBJ2-7|.|.
TGTGCCAGCAGTCTCGACAGTGTCTCCTACGAGCAGTACTTC
CASSLDSVSYEQYF
>TRBV6-1|TRBJ1-1|.|.
TGTGTCAGCAAAGTCCCGGAGTCCACTGAAGCTTTCTTT
CVSKVPESTEAFF
>TRBV10-1|TRBJ1-4|few|TRBD1
TGCGCCAGCAGTGATGACAGGGGGCTTGAAAAACTGTTTTTT
CASSDDRGLEKLFF
>TRBV20-1|TRBJ2-5|many|TRBD1
TGCAGTGCTAGAGATCTCTTTTTGCGTCAGGACAGGGGGCAAGAGACCCAGTACTTC
CSARDLFLRQDRGQETQYF
>TRBV12-3/TRBV12-4|TRBJ2-6|many|.
TGTGCCAGCAGTTTATTTCGGCTATGGACCTCTGGGGCCAACGTCCTGACTTTC
CASSLFRLWTSGANVLTF
>TRBV20-1|TRBJ2-1|.|.
TGCAGCTTCTATAGGGGGGCTGAAGGGCGGGATGAGCAGTTCTTC
CSFYRGAEGRDEQFF